The 6 T cell receptor beta chains given below trace back to one sample, sequenced in a study of cytomegalovirus exposure and HLA in healthy donors. Primers for the PCR totalled 60 Vbeta and 13 Jbeta. TCRdb's copy holds only in-frame clones and misses some; the assay was immunoSEQ multiplex PCR. The table has 110,000 or so clones, around 69% seen once; the top ten hold about 16%. The material sequenced was PBMCs. These TCRs come from a man between 45 and 60 years old in good health and CMV-seropositive.

The CDR3 spells CASSEGGRHNNEQFF. The CDR3 nucleotides are TGCGCCAGCAGTGAAGGCGGGAGGCACAACAATGAGCAGTTCTTC. The chain employs TRBV10-2 and TRBJ2-1; 8 bases are shared with TRBD2. CDR1 is WSHSY, CDR2 SAAADI, per germline. V shed 3 bases and J 5 bases; nucleotides not matched to a gene: 6. This CDR3 spans 15 amino acids.

The chain joins TRBV5-1 to TRBJ2-3; 10 bases agree with TRBD2. Germline CDR1 reads SGHRS; CDR2 reads YFSETQ. Trimming cost V 1 base and J 5 bases; bases outside gene matches: 4. There are 15 residues in the CDR3. The CDR3: CASSLPSGGGDTQYF. The CDR3 nucleotides read TGCGCCAGCAGCTTGCCTAGCGGGGGTGGAGATACGCAGTATTTT.

This chain connects TRBV6-5 to TRBJ2-3; 8 nucleotides agree with TRBD2. CDR3 length equals 15 residues. Germline loops: CDR1 MNHEY, CDR2 SVGAGI. Trimming took 5 bases from V and 6 from J; bases not matched to a gene: 10. The CDR3 region is CASSTSGFLGDTQYF. CDR3 sequence (DNA): TGTGCCAGCAGTACTAGCGGTTTTTTAGGGGATACGCAGTATTTT.

The V gene is TRBV2, the J gene TRBJ1-5; 8 bases are a match to TRBD1. With V trimmed by 4 bases and J by 8 bases, 7 bases remained unmatched. The CDR3 is 14 amino acids. CDR1 is SNHLY and CDR2 is FYNNEI in the germline V gene. This CDR3 reads CASSGGTGFEPQHF. The CDR3, as DNA: TGTGCCAGCAGTGGGGGGACAGGTTTTGAGCCCCAGCATTTT.

This clone was counted once. The rearrangement links TRBV6-5 to TRBJ2-2; 9 bases are shared with TRBD1. CDR1 and CDR2 from the germline V gene are MNHEY and SVGAGI. The CDR3 covers 15 residues. The trim removed 2 bases at V and 5 bases at J, leaving 3 bases unmatched. CDR3 loop: CASSYRTGATGELFF. CDR3 DNA sequence: TGTGCCAGCAGTTACCGGACAGGGGCAACCGGGGAGCTGTTTTTT.

This clone was counted ten times or more. V and J are TRBV11-2 and TRBJ1-1; 7 nucleotides agree with TRBD1. Germline V CDR1 and CDR2: SGHAT, FQNNGV. This CDR3 contains 15 residues. With 1 base clipped from V and 4 bases from J, the junction kept 6 bases outside the gene matches. The CDR3 region has the DNA TGTGCCAGCAGCTTAGCAGGGGGATCGGGCACTGAAGCTTTCTTT. This encodes CASSLAGGSGTEAFF.